These T cell receptor beta chains were read from a single sample in a study of T cells in localized non-small cell lung cancer. This table comes from immunoSEQ multiplex PCR, and its TCRdb copy is limited to in-frame clones, with some not included. The profile shows roughly 40,000 clones, 81% of them singletons. The sequencing here drew on peripheral blood mononuclear cells, taken before any cancer treatment. Source of these receptors: a male donor at least 60 years old with stage II lung adenocarcinoma. The CDR3 runs from the conserved cysteine through the conserved F or W. The D gene is left open where the match is weak. The size entry is marked missing in some rows and otherwise reads once, few, many or a size class.

clone_size	v_call	d_call	j_call	cdr3_nt	cdr3_aa
NA	TRBV5-1	NA	TRBJ2-3	TGCGCCAGCAGTCGGGCCGGAAGCCGAGGAACAGATACGCAGTATTTT	CASSRAGSRGTDTQYF
few	TRBV28	TRBD2	TRBJ2-3	TGTGCCAGCAGCCCAGGACTAGGGAAGTATTTT	CASSPGLGKYF
NA	TRBV30	TRBD2	TRBJ2-3	TGTGCCTGGATCAGGGCGGGAGGGAGAACAGATACGCAGTATTTT	CAWIRAGGRTDTQYF
NA	TRBV4-1	TRBD2	TRBJ2-1	TGCGCCAGCAGCCAAGCGCTGGGGGAGGGCCAGAATGAGCAGTTCTTC	CASSQALGEGQNEQFF
NA	TRBV6-5	NA	TRBJ1-2	TGTGCCAGCAGTTCAGTGACGGAGATCTATGGCTACACCTTC	CASSSVTEIYGYTF
NA	TRBV27	NA	TRBJ2-1	TGTGCCAGCAGTTTATTAAGGACGGGGGCGGGAAGATACAATGAGCAGTTCTTC	CASSLLRTGAGRYNEQFF
few	TRBV7-7	NA	TRBJ2-6	TGTGCCAGCAGCCCGGGCAGGGGGGACAACGTCCTGACTTTC	CASSPGRGDNVLTF
NA	TRBV27	NA	TRBJ2-1	TGTGCCTCCCGGACTGGGACTCGTGAGCAGTTCTTC	CASRTGTREQFF
once	TRBV27	NA	TRBJ1-1	TGTGCCAGCAGTTTACAAGAGGGAAGGAACACTGAAGCTTTCTTT	CASSLQEGRNTEAFF
NA	TRBV5-4	TRBD1	TRBJ2-3	TGTGCCAGCAGCAGTGGGACAGCCCAGGGAGATACGCAGTATTTT	CASSSGTAQGDTQYF
NA	TRBV19	NA	TRBJ2-7	TGTGCCAGTAGTATTCTGCAGGGGAGCTCCTACGAGCAGTACTTC	CASSILQGSSYEQYF
NA	TRBV4-2	NA	TRBJ1-6	TGTGCCAGCAGCCAACAGGGGTTGGGCCTCCACTTT	CASSQQGLGLHF
NA	TRBV5-8	NA	TRBJ2-4	TGTGCCAGCAGCTTAATGGGCGGCGGAAACATTCAGTACTTC	CASSLMGGGNIQYF
NA	TRBV18	NA	TRBJ2-2	TGTGCCAGCTCACCAGAATCCGGGGAGCTGTTTTTT	CASSPESGELFF
NA	TRBV29-1	TRBD2	TRBJ2-1	TGCAGCGTTGAAGATCCCGGGACTAGCGGGAGGGCCTCCAATGAGCAGTTCTTC	CSVEDPGTSGRASNEQFF
NA	TRBV5-1	TRBD1	TRBJ2-4	TGCGCCAGCAGCTCTAGCCTCATCCGGGACAGACTAAACATTCAGTACTTC	CASSSSLIRDRLNIQYF
NA	TRBV2	TRBD2	TRBJ2-3	TGTGCCAGCAGTTTCAGCGGGAGTAGCACAGATACGCAGTATTTT	CASSFSGSSTDTQYF
NA	TRBV5-4	NA	TRBJ2-2	TGTGCCAGCAGCCCCGCTCGCGGGACTGGCGGGGAGCTGTTTTTT	CASSPARGTGGELFF
NA	TRBV19	NA	TRBJ1-1	TGTGCCAGTAAAAGGGATGAGTCGAGGACTGAAGCTTTCTTT	CASKRDESRTEAFF
NA	TRBV18	NA	TRBJ2-7	TGTGCCAGCTCACCACCCACGGCGGCCTACGAGCAGTACTTC	CASSPPTAAYEQYF
few	TRBV25-1	TRBD2	TRBJ2-7	TGTGCCAGCAGTGAATTAAAGCGGGAGGAATACTACGAGCAGTACTTC	CASSELKREEYYEQYF
NA	TRBV25-1	NA	TRBJ2-7	TGTGCCAGCAGTGTTCAAGGATTTTCCTACGAGCAGTACTTC	CASSVQGFSYEQYF
few	TRBV5-8	TRBD1	TRBJ2-4	TGTGCCAGCAGCTTGGAAGGACAGGGGGCGTCAACAAGCATTCAGTACTTC	CASSLEGQGASTSIQYF
NA	TRBV16	NA	TRBJ2-1	TGTGCCAGCAGCCAAAGGCGGGATAGGGATGAGCAGTTCTTC	CASSQRRDRDEQFF
NA	TRBV27	TRBD1	TRBJ2-5	TGTGCCAGCAGTTCACAGGGGTTACAAGAGACCCAGTACTTC	CASSSQGLQETQYF
NA	TRBV9	NA	TRBJ2-7	TGTGCCAGCAGCGGAGGTCAGGGGCGGCACGAGCAGTACTTC	CASSGGQGRHEQYF
NA	TRBV27	NA	TRBJ2-7	TGTGCCAGCGCAGGGGGGAGAAGCTACGAGCAGTACTTC	CASAGGRSYEQYF
NA	TRBV5-1	TRBD1	TRBJ1-2	TGCGCCAGCAGACTCACAGGGGAGGGAGGCTACACCTTC	CASRLTGEGGYTF
NA	TRBV27	NA	TRBJ2-2	TGTGCCAGCAGTTTATCCCCCTTCCGTAGCGGGGAGCTGTTTTTT	CASSLSPFRSGELFF
NA	TRBV18	TRBD2	TRBJ2-1	TGTGCCAGCTCACCACGGACTAGCGGGGGCCCGGGGGATGAGCAGTTCTTC	CASSPRTSGGPGDEQFF
NA	TRBV28	NA	TRBJ2-3	TGTGCCAGCAGCGAGGGGGGTTCTGCAGATACGCAGTATTTT	CASSEGGSADTQYF
few	TRBV4-1	NA	TRBJ2-1	TGCGCCAGCAGCCAAGTCGACCTGGTTTCCTACAATGAGCAGTTCTTC	CASSQVDLVSYNEQFF
few	TRBV10-3	NA	TRBJ1-2	TGTGCCATCAGTGTGGGGGTCGGCGGTTATGGCTACACCTTC	CAISVGVGGYGYTF
NA	TRBV5-6	NA	TRBJ2-1	TGTGCCAGCAGCTTAAATTACAATGAGCAGTTCTTC	CASSLNYNEQFF
NA	TRBV21-1	NA	TRBJ2-4	TGTGCCAGCATTCCAGCGGTAGGTGAATCCATTCAGTACTTC	CASIPAVGESIQYF
once	TRBV9	NA	TRBJ2-1	TGTGCCAGCAGCGTATCCGGAGCTAGCACCAATGAGCAGTTCTTC	CASSVSGASTNEQFF
NA	TRBV18	TRBD1	TRBJ1-4	TGTGCCAGCTCACCTTCAACAGGGGGCTCGAATGAAAAACTGTTTTTT	CASSPSTGGSNEKLFF
NA	TRBV11-2	NA	TRBJ2-1	TGTGCCAGCAGCTTCCGGTGGAATGAGCAGTTCTTC	CASSFRWNEQFF
NA	TRBV28	NA	TRBJ2-5	TGTGCCAGCAGAAAGGGGTTAGGAAGGGGGGAGACCCAGTACTTC	CASRKGLGRGETQYF
medium-sized	TRBV5-3	NA	TRBJ1-5	TGTGCCAGAAGAACTATCAGGGCCCATCAGCCCCAGCATTTT	CARRTIRAHQPQHF
NA	TRBV2	NA	TRBJ2-3	TGTGCCAGCAGTAGGGGGGAGGAAGATACGCAGTATTTT	CASSRGEEDTQYF
NA	TRBV11-3	TRBD1	TRBJ2-1	TGTGCCAGCAGCCCAACAGGGGGCTCCTACAATGAGCAGTTCTTC	CASSPTGGSYNEQFF
NA	TRBV20-1	NA	TRBJ1-1	TGCAGTGCTAGTCAGAACACTGAAGCTTTCTTT	CSASQNTEAFF
NA	TRBV7-2	NA	TRBJ1-3	TGTGCCAGCAGCCCAAGGGGTTCGGGAAACACCATATATTTT	CASSPRGSGNTIYF